This TCR beta chain is drawn from a study of T cell responses to AZD1222 COVID-19 vaccine. As regards this clone: What it recognizes is unknown.

Assay used: immunoSEQ multiplex PCR; TCRdb lists only in-frame clones, some missing. The data show approximately 200,000 clones, 75% to 90% seen once. The study's findings and limits: Only five to seven individuals given AZD1222 were seropositive at baseline. Spike was spanned by vaccine-associated CD4 TCRs, which were dominant at 160-218 and 743-854. Close to half of all spike-specific TCRs reportedly target regions of the variants that are unmutated.

This sample comprised peripheral blood, obtained on day 0 of MenACWY control vaccination. The source is an adult in good health.

The CDR3 sequence: CASSMRDGYGYTF. The CDR3 region has the DNA TGTGCCAGTAGTATGCGTGACGGCTATGGCTACACCTTC. The genes are TRBV19 and TRBJ1-2; unclear D gene. Germline V gives CDR1 LNHDA, CDR2 SQIVND (reference sequence). The CDR3 contains 13 residues. Trimming left V 3 bases short and J 4 bases short, with 9 bases between.